This TCR beta chain was found in a study of tumor-infiltrating lymphocytes in localized non-small cell lung cancer. Germline CDR1 SGHTA, CDR2 FQGNSA. V was shortened by 5 bases and J by 7 bases, with 15 bases between the two germline ends. The CDR3 runs to 13 residues. TCRdb's copy holds only in-frame clones and misses some; the assay was immunoSEQ multiplex PCR. The repertoire holds about 2,700 clones, with around 55% as singletons. By proportion, this clone is large. The source of this sequence is a human donor with non-small cell lung cancer. Input material: uninvolved lung tissue not adjacent to the tumor. The chain links TRBV7-2 to TRBJ2-7; D uncertain. CDR3 sequence: CASSQKDAVEQYF. In DNA form, the CDR3 reads TGTGCCAGCAGCCAGAAGGACGCGGTGGAGCAGTACTTC.